This TCR beta chain emerged from a study of blood T cell repertoires in COVID-19. Study-wide context: Nucleic acid was either cDNA or gDNA, and it came from T cells, B-cell-depleted T cells, or PBMCs.

Germline CDR1 and CDR2: SGDLS and YYNGEE. This CDR3 is 15 amino acids long. Trimming took 0 bases from V and 2 from J, leaving 9 bases between them. Profiling relied on immunoSEQ multiplex PCR, and the TCRdb table lists in-frame clones only, not all of them. The sample holds more than 200,000 clones; 75% to 90% are singletons and the top ten take over 1.5%. This chain joins TRBV9 and TRBJ1-3; no firm D call. This TCR was recovered from a man under 40 with active or convalescent COVID-19. Sequenced sample: peripheral blood. CDR3 sequence reads: CASSVAPTAGNTIYF. The CDR3 DNA is TGTGCCAGCAGCGTAGCCCCAACGGCTGGAAACACCATATATTTT.